Presented here are 5 T cell receptor beta chains from one specimen sequenced in a study of neurological immune-mediated disorders. The time point denotes: longitudinal time-point 2. MiXCR was run by TCRdb on the 5' RACE reads, yielding one entry per CDR3 protein. The data contain under 100,000 distinct CDR3 sequences, roughly an eighth of them singletons. The sample was PBMCs. The receptors stem from a female donor with HTLV-1-associated myelopathy (HAM/TSP).

The sample holds many counts of this clonotype. V and J are TRBV7-8 and TRBJ2-3; D possibly uses TRBD1 or TRBD2 (6 bases each). Per germline, CDR1 SGHVS and CDR2 FQNEAQ. The ends were cut back, 7 bases at V and 7 bases at J, with 18 bases in the middle. The CDR3 consists of 14 residues. CDR3 DNA sequence: TGTGCCAGCATCCCATCACGAGGGGGGTATACGCAGTATTTT. Translated, it gives CASIPSRGGYTQYF.

This clonotype was detected only a few times. One base away lies a much larger clone, so this may be a sequencing read error. The chain joins TRBV2 to TRBJ2-7, with D perhaps TRBD1 (5 bases). V was cut by 3 bases and J by 5 bases, with 17 bases left in between. Germline V gives CDR1 SNHLY, CDR2 FYNNEI. This CDR3 comprises 15 residues. CDR3 coding DNA: TGTGCCAGCAGTGATGCGACCGTGGGGCCCCACGAGCAGTACTTC. It translates to CASSDATVGPHEQYF.

About this clonotype itself: Possible read error: a much larger clone is one base away. V is TRBV9 and J is TRBJ2-3, with 9 bases identical to TRBD1. The CDR3 consists of 15 residues. From germline, CDR1 is SGDLS and CDR2 YYNGEE. CDR3 region: CANSRTGGRADTQYF. DNA of the CDR3: TGTGCCAACAGCCGTACAGGGGGCCGGGCAGATACGCAGTATTTT.

By share, this clonotype counts as medium-sized. The chain is built from TRBV5-1 and TRBJ2-3; D remains unclear. Germline V gives CDR1 SGHRS, CDR2 YFSETQ. The CDR3 loop spans 15 amino acids. Between the trimmed V and J ends, which lost 0 bases and 3 bases, there was a span of 11 bases. DNA for the CDR3: TGCGCCAGCAGCTTGGGTAGTCTCCTGACAGATACGCAGTATTTT. Its protein product is CASSLGSLLTDTQYF.

This clonotype came up a few times. The V call is TRBV7-8, the J call TRBJ2-7, with D tentatively TRBD2 (6 bases). The CDR3 extends over 15 amino acids. Trimming removed 0 bases at V and 6 bases at J, with 15 bases between. The germline V gene has CDR1 SGHVS and CDR2 FQNEAQ. Written as DNA, the CDR3 is TGTGCCAGCAGCTTAGCAAGATCTGCCGGGAGCGAGCAGTACTTC. Encoded protein: CASSLARSAGSEQYF.